This T cell receptor beta chain came from a study of cytomegalovirus exposure and HLA in healthy donors. Study-wide points: In a later analysis, CMV-associated beta chains were mostly HLA-associated, it appeared. The authors reported that TCR beta sequences could predict HLA-A and HLA-B alleles. These predictions were accurate for most subjects in the first cohort.

Of note for this clone: Its antigen is as yet unknown.

The PCR made use of 60 Vbeta and 13 Jbeta primers. The protocol was immunoSEQ multiplex PCR, while the TCRdb copy is restricted to in-frame clones and leaves out a portion. The profile shows some 90,000 clones, approximately 79% of them singletons. Germline CDR1 and CDR2: SGHAT and FQNNGV. The CDR3 consists of 13 residues. The V and J ends lost 3 bases and 9 bases respectively, with 15 bases between them. This rearrangement joins TRBV11-2 to TRBJ2-7; perhaps TRBD2 as D (6 bases). The sequenced sample consisted of PBMCs. The clonotype comes from a female donor in good health and CMV-seronegative. The CDR3 region is CASSLGPGDGQYF. The CDR3 coding sequence is TGTGCCAGCAGCTTGGGCCCGGGGGACGGGCAGTACTTC.